This entry lists 23 T cell receptor beta chains sequenced from one sample in a study of T-cell reconstitution after alpha-beta-depleted transplantation in children. Unique molecular identifiers were used to barcode this TCRbeta library. TCRdb called the PCR reads again in MiXCR, with one record for every CDR3 protein. The sample lists 600,000 to 700,000 distinct CDR3 sequences, approximately 15% occurring once. This specimen consisted of PBMCs from the stem cell graft donor, obtained from the stem cell graft. These receptors came from a human donor who donated a stem cell graft to a child with acute myeloid leukemia.

This clonotype appeared a few times. The genes are TRBV4-2 and TRBJ2-2; TRBD2 matches at 7 bases. V gave up 1 base and J gave up 4 bases; unmatched junction bases: 6. Germline V CDR1 and CDR2: LGHNA, YNFKEQ. CDR3 length equals 16 residues. CDR3 nucleotide sequence: TGTGCCAGCAGCCAAGTCTTGACTAGCCCCACCGGGGAGCTGTTTTTT. Protein: CASSQVLTSPTGELFF.

This clonotype was picked up a small number of times. The chain recombines TRBV6-1 with TRBJ1-5; D unresolved. The CDR3 runs to 14 residues. V lost 6 bases, J lost 4 bases, and 13 bases lay in between. Germline V lookup: CDR1 MNHNS, CDR2 SASEGT. Written as DNA, the CDR3 is TGTGCCAGCAGACAAACAGTCCTTAATCAGCCCCAGCATTTT. It translates to CASRQTVLNQPQHF.

This clonotype has only a few counts. The V and J genes are TRBV5-1 and TRBJ2-7; D possibly corresponds to TRBD2 (5 bases). Trimming took off 6 bases at V and 7 bases at J, with 11 bases between the two ends. This CDR3 contains 11 residues. CDR1 is SGHRS, CDR2 YFSETQ, per germline. Here the CDR3 reads CASISGWEQYF. CDR3 nucleotide sequence: TGCGCCAGCATTTCGGGGTGGGAGCAGTACTTC.

This sequence joins TRBV11-2 and TRBJ2-3; 8 nucleotides agree with TRBD1. CDR1 SGHAT and CDR2 FQNNGV come from the germline V gene. V lost 2 bases, J lost 3 bases, and 4 bases stayed unmatched. CDR3 length: 15 amino acids. The CDR3 sequence is CASSLRQGITDTQYF. In nucleotides, the CDR3 is TGTGCCAGCAGCTTAAGACAGGGGATTACAGATACGCAGTATTTT.

Notes on this clonotype: This may arise from a read error, as a much more abundant clone is one base away. The genes are TRBV29-1 and TRBJ2-3; D not certain. Germline CDR1 and CDR2: SQVTM and ANQGSEA. CDR3 length equals 13 residues. V shed 2 bases and J shed 3 bases, with 9 bases lying between them. CDR3 nucleotides: TGCAGCGTTGAATACGCGGCAACAGATACGCAGTATTTT. It codes for CSVEYAATDTQYF.

The chain links TRBV5-1 to TRBJ1-2; D is unclear. This CDR3 is built from 15 residues. The germline V and J ends were trimmed by 0 bases and 4 bases, with 13 bases remaining between them. CDR1 is SGHRS, CDR2 YFSETQ, per germline. CDR3 DNA sequence: TGCGCCAGCAGCTTGGCTGGCGCCTTTGGCTATGGCTACACCTTC. This sequence encodes CASSLAGAFGYGYTF.

The chain joins TRBV29-1 to TRBJ2-2, with a possible D match to TRBD1 (6 bases). CDR3 length: 13 amino acids. Germline V CDR1 and CDR2: SQVTM, ANQGSEA. V gave up 5 bases and J gave up 5 bases, with 12 bases separating them. The CDR3 bases are TGCAGCGTTCTTAACAGGGAAACCGGGGAGCTGTTTTTT. Its protein is CSVLNRETGELFF.

This clonotype appeared many times. This sequence joins TRBV20-1 and TRBJ2-5; TRBD1 aligns across 9 bases. This CDR3 comprises 14 residues. After removal of 3 bases from V and 3 bases from J, the junction contained 5 bases not matched to a gene. Germline CDR1 is DFQATT and CDR2 is SNEGSKA (reference sequence). The CDR3 is CSASSGQGKETQYF. The CDR3 DNA sequence: TGCAGTGCTAGCTCGGGACAGGGAAAAGAGACCCAGTACTTC.

This clonotype appeared many times. The V and J genes are TRBV20-1 and TRBJ1-2; 7 nucleotides align to TRBD1. The trim removed 3 bases at V and 3 bases at J, leaving 7 bases unmatched. The germline CDR1 and CDR2 sequences are DFQATT and SNEGSKA (reference sequence). There are 14 residues in the CDR3. CDR3 loop: CSARETGTDYGYTF. CDR3 in DNA: TGCAGTGCTAGGGAGACAGGGACGGACTATGGCTACACCTTC.

This clonotype was counted many times. V gene TRBV7-6 combines with J gene TRBJ2-1, with 13 bases that match TRBD2. From germline, CDR1 is SGHVS and CDR2 FNYEAQ. This CDR3 has 14 residues. With 3 bases clipped from V and 12 bases from J, the junction kept 5 bases outside the gene matches. The CDR3 coding sequence is TGTGCCAGCAGCTTTACTAGCGGGGGGGTACGGCAGTTCTTC. Translated, it gives CASSFTSGGVRQFF.

At least ten counts were recorded for this clonotype. The CDR3 DNA follows: TGCAGCGTTGGTTCCCCTGGACAGGGCGTCGGCTACGAGCAGTACTTC. Protein product: CSVGSPGQGVGYEQYF. J is TRBJ2-7 and V is TRBV29-1, with 8 bases fitting TRBD1. The germline V gene has CDR1 SQVTM and CDR2 ANQGSEA. The CDR3 spans 16 residues. With V trimmed by 4 bases and J by 3 bases, 14 bases remained unmatched.

The V gene is TRBV4-3, the J gene TRBJ1-1; possibly TRBD1 for D (5 bases). This CDR3 contains 19 residues. The germline V and J ends were trimmed by 0 bases and 4 bases, with 24 bases remaining between them. Germline CDR1 is LGHNA and CDR2 is YSLEER. The CDR3: CASSQDGARTVGGTTEAFF. DNA for the CDR3: TGCGCCAGCAGCCAAGATGGGGCACGGACGGTGGGGGGGACCACTGAAGCTTTCTTT.

The sample holds a few counts of this clonotype. The rearrangement joins TRBV7-2 to TRBJ1-4, with D tentatively TRBD1 (6 bases). V was trimmed by 5 bases and J by 4 bases, leaving 11 bases between them. There are 14 residues in the CDR3. CDR1 is SGHTA, CDR2 FQGNSA, per germline. The CDR3 DNA sequence: TGTGCCAGCAGCACAGGGCCGCTTAATGAAAAACTGTTTTTT. It is translated as CASSTGPLNEKLFF.

The sample holds many counts of this clonotype. DNA for the CDR3: TGTGCCAGCAGCTTAGTATCATTTTCTAATCAGCCCCAGCATTTT. This codes for CASSLVSFSNQPQHF. This sequence joins TRBV7-2 and TRBJ1-5; D not certain. CDR3 length: 15 residues. The V end was cut by 1 base, the J end by 4 bases, with 11 bases between. Germline V CDR1 and CDR2: SGHTA, FQGNSA.

The table lists this clonotype with many counts. This chain links TRBV12-3 or TRBV12-4 with TRBJ1-1; perhaps TRBD1 as D (6 bases). The CDR3 consists of 14 residues. Trimming removed 5 bases from V and 0 bases from J, with 10 bases in between. Written as DNA, the CDR3 is TGTGCCAGCAGTAACAGGGACTTGAACACTGAAGCTTTCTTT. Translated: CASSNRDLNTEAFF.

V gene TRBV7-6 combines with J gene TRBJ1-4; possibly TRBD1 for D (6 bases). Germline CDR1 SGHVS, CDR2 FNYEAQ. The ends were cut back, 2 bases at V and 8 bases at J, with 12 bases in the middle. The CDR3 loop spans 14 amino acids. The CDR3 here is CASSLRTAGEKLFF. For the CDR3, the DNA is TGTGCCAGCAGCTTACGGACAGCAGGGGAAAAACTGTTTTTT.

Regarding this clonotype: This may be a read error: a much more frequent sequence differs by one nucleotide. The V and J genes are TRBV7-2 and TRBJ2-7; D remains unclear. Germline CDR1 SGHTA, CDR2 FQGNSA. There are 15 residues in the CDR3. The CDR3 protein is CASSLRPQSSYAQYF. For the CDR3, the DNA is TGTGCCAGCAGCCTCCGACCTCAGTCCTCCTACGCGCAGTACTTC. The entire variable domain, with the rest obtained from reference TRBV7-2 and TRBJ2-7, is as follows: GAGVSQSPSNKVTEKGKDVELRCDPISGHTALYWYRQSLGQGLEFLIYFQGNSAPDKSGLPSDRFSAERTGGSVSTLTIQRTQQEDSAVYLCASSLRPQSSYAQYFGPGTRLTVT.

The chain's CDR3 is CASSPTVPPYNEQFF. CDR3 nucleotide sequence: TGCGCCAGCAGCCCTACAGTTCCCCCTTACAATGAGCAGTTCTTC. V gene TRBV4-3 combines with J gene TRBJ2-1; D is unclear. Germline V gene data show CDR1 as LGHNA and CDR2 as YSLEER. The CDR3 contains 15 residues. V was clipped by 4 bases and J by 4 bases, with 14 bases between them.

In its sample, this clonotype was seen many times. The V and J genes are TRBV20-1 and TRBJ1-5; the D gene is possibly TRBD1 (5 bases). This CDR3 is built from 13 residues. Between the trimmed V and J ends, which lost 3 bases and 5 bases, there was a span of 11 bases. Germline V gene data show CDR1 as DFQATT and CDR2 as SNEGSKA (reference sequence). The CDR3 sequence is CSASGGIYQPQHF. As DNA, the CDR3 is TGCAGTGCTAGTGGGGGAATTTATCAGCCCCAGCATTTT.

This clonotype occurred once. V gene TRBV30 combines with J gene TRBJ1-2, with D perhaps TRBD1 (5 bases). The CDR3 covers 13 residues. Looked up from germline, CDR1 is GTSNPN and CDR2 is SVGIG (reference sequence). Trimming stripped 6 bases from V and 0 bases from J, with 11 bases between. Here the CDR3 DNA reads TGTGCCTGTGAATGGGGCCCTAACTATGGCTACACCTTC. Translating gives CACEWGPNYGYTF.

For this clonotype: Just one base apart from a much larger clone, this may be a read error. The J gene is TRBJ2-5, the V gene TRBV12-3 or TRBV12-4; D might be TRBD1 (5 bases). The CDR3 is made up of 16 amino acids. Here the CDR3 DNA reads TGTGCCAGCAGTGGGGCTTGGACAAAGTCCCCAGAGAGCCAGTACTTC. Residues: CASSGAWTKSPESQYF.

This chain joins TRBV7-2 and TRBJ1-2; a possible D gene is TRBD1 (5 bases). CDR1 and CDR2 from the germline V gene are SGHTA and FQGNSA. This CDR3 is 13 amino acids long. V was shortened by 2 bases and J by 3 bases, with 7 bases between the two germline ends. CDR3 bases: TGTGCCAGCAGCTTACAGGGTTACTATGGCTACACCTTC. This gives the protein CASSLQGYYGYTF.

There are a few counts of this clonotype. J is TRBJ2-6 and V is TRBV6-1; 8 nucleotides agree with TRBD1. This CDR3 contains 17 residues. Germline CDR1 is MNHNS and CDR2 is SASEGT. V gave up 8 bases and J gave up 0 bases; unmatched junction bases: 9. CDR3 DNA: TGTGCCAGCCGGGAAGGACAGGGCAGCTCTGGGGCCAACGTCCTGACTTTC. Its protein is CASREGQGSSGANVLTF.